The text below deals with one TCR beta chain. The antigen remains unidentified. Amplification used 60 Vbeta primers and 13 Jbeta primers. The assay was immunoSEQ multiplex PCR, and TCRdb's table has in-frame clones only and misses some. This table holds 85,000 to 100,000 clones, about 82% found once. This sample was included in a study of cytomegalovirus exposure and HLA in healthy donors. Across the study: HLA-typed donors were the source of approximately 86 million unique TCRs held in an early data release. The study's findings and limits: Most sequenced TCRs were rare (though some public TCRs occurred in many donors). About 87% or about 30% of the time was how often most TCR beta V segments were productive, according to an earlier analysis.

The clonotype comes from a young man in good health and CMV-seronegative. Sequencing was performed on PBMCs.

CDR3: CASIPGRGMDTEAFF. The CDR3 nucleotides are TGCGCCAGCATCCCGGGGCGGGGGATGGACACTGAAGCTTTCTTT. This chain links TRBV5-1 with TRBJ1-1, with a possible D match to TRBD1 (5 bases). The CDR3 extends over 15 amino acids. Trimming pared 6 bases from V and 3 bases from J, leaving 18 bases between. Germline V lookup: CDR1 SGHRS, CDR2 YFSETQ.